This record looks at one T cell receptor beta chain sequence and its context. Its antigen is not known. The sample is drawn from a study of molecular identifiers for immune sequencing clone quantification. TCRdb itself ran the PCR reads through MiXCR, one entry per CDR3 protein. The sample contains about 330,000 distinct CDR3 sequences, roughly a quarter of which appear only once. There are 18 residues in the CDR3. Germline V gene sequence: CDR1 LGHDT, CDR2 YNNKEL (reference sequence). Trimming removed 4 bases at V and 6 bases at J, with 24 bases between. For naive CD8 T cells, sorting used the CD8+CD4-CCR7+CD45RA+ phenotype. Findings of the study overall: Should identical TCR molecules share a barcode, the sizes of highly expanded clones could be underestimated. Clones with over 20 RNA copies captured over 99% of effector molecules but under 1% of naive ones. Detection of one spiked Jurkat cell's TCR RNA reportedly worked in 980,000 or so naive cells.

The specimen was naive CD8+ T cells from blood, with Jurkat cell RNA spiked in. Subset: FACS-sorted CD8+CD4-CCR7+CD45RA+ naive T cells. The chain employs TRBV3-1 and TRBJ2-2, with D possibly TRBD2 on 6 matching bases. The TCR sequence derives from a human donor in good health. Some libraries in this study had Jurkat cell RNA spiked in. The CDR3 spells CASSRAWDSSTVSGELFF. The DNA for the CDR3 is TGTGCCAGCAGCCGAGCTTGGGACTCCTCTACGGTGTCCGGGGAGCTGTTTTTT.